The 21 T cell receptor beta chains below all came from one sample that was sequenced in a study of cytomegalovirus exposure and HLA in healthy donors. A multiplex PCR was run with 60 Vbeta primers and 13 Jbeta primers. The assay was immunoSEQ multiplex PCR, and TCRdb's table has in-frame clones only and misses some. The repertoire holds about 98,000 clones, with 74% as singletons. Sample: PBMCs. These receptor sequences come from a male donor in good health and CMV-seronegative.

This rearrangement joins TRBV18 to TRBJ2-7; D may be TRBD2 (5 bases). Germline-derived CDR1 and CDR2 are KGHSH and LQKENI. V was trimmed by 2 bases and J by 1 base, leaving 15 bases between them. The CDR3 is made up of 16 amino acids. The CDR3 spells CASSPSLGGPSYEQYF. The CDR3 DNA reads as TGTGCCAGCTCACCATCATTAGGCGGGCCATCCTACGAGCAGTACTTC.

The chain recombines TRBV5-1 with TRBJ2-1, with TRBD1 matching over 9 bases. This CDR3 spans 16 amino acids. Germline values: CDR1 SGHRS, CDR2 YFSETQ. J was trimmed by 8 bases and V by 3 bases; bases with no gene match: 12. Here the CDR3 reads CASSSKPGQGLDEQFF. The CDR3 bases are TGCGCCAGCAGCTCGAAACCGGGACAGGGTTTAGATGAGCAGTTCTTC.

CDR3 region: CASSPDGGMNTEAFF. CDR3 coding DNA: TGTGCCAGCAGCCCCGACGGGGGGATGAACACTGAAGCTTTCTTT. The chain links TRBV6-5 to TRBJ1-1, with D possibly being TRBD1 (5 bases). CDR1 is MNHEY, CDR2 SVGAGI, per germline. CDR3 length equals 15 residues. The V end lost 6 bases, the J end lost 0 bases, and 14 bases lay between the germline ends.

The chain employs TRBV14 and TRBJ1-1; D uncertain. Germline assignment: CDR1 SGHDN and CDR2 FVKESK. Between the trimmed V and J ends, which lost 6 bases and 3 bases, there was a span of 8 bases. The CDR3 totals 12 residues. The CDR3 loop reads CASSPFDTEAFF. DNA of the CDR3: TGTGCCAGCAGTCCTTTTGACACTGAAGCTTTCTTT.

The chain carries TRBV28 and TRBJ2-6; TRBD2 aligns across 11 bases. V was pared by 6 bases and J by 0 bases, with 4 bases of the junction left unmatched. CDR1 MDHEN and CDR2 SYDVKM come from the germline V gene. The CDR3 consists of 17 residues. The CDR3 sequence is CASRETSGISGANVLTF. The CDR3 bases are TGTGCCAGCAGAGAGACTAGCGGGATCTCTGGGGCCAACGTCCTGACTTTC.

This clone showed up just once. The chain couples TRBV7-9 to TRBJ2-1, with TRBD2 matching over 10 bases. CDR3 length: 17 residues. Looked up from germline, CDR1 is SEHNR and CDR2 is FQNEAQ (reference sequence). V lost 6 bases and J lost 10; bases outside the gene matches: 18. The CDR3 bases are TGTGCCAGCAGACTAGGGAGAGCGGGAGGGCCCCCAGACGAGCAGTTCTTC. It is translated as CASRLGRAGGPPDEQFF.

The rearrangement links TRBV5-1 to TRBJ1-4, with 7 nucleotides matching TRBD1. The CDR3 totals 15 residues. CDR1 and CDR2 (germline): SGHRS, YFSETQ. The V gene end was trimmed by 0 bases and the J gene end by 9 bases; junction bases not matched to a gene: 8. This chain's CDR3 is CASSLGGRGFQKLFF. CDR3 bases: TGCGCCAGCAGCTTGGGGGGCAGGGGGTTTCAAAAACTGTTTTTT.

The rearrangement joins TRBV9 to TRBJ2-3, with 7 bases identical to TRBD1. The V gene's germline CDR1 is SGDLS and CDR2 YYNGEE. The CDR3 is 15 residues long. V was clipped by 0 bases and J by 0 bases; unmatched bases: 1. CDR3 loop: CASSVDRGSTDTQYF. Written as DNA, the CDR3 is TGTGCCAGCAGCGTAGACAGGGGCAGCACAGATACGCAGTATTTT.

The rearrangement joins TRBV19 to TRBJ2-7; maybe TRBD1 (6 bases). The CDR3 runs 15 residues. Between the trimmed V and J ends, which lost 6 bases and 3 bases, there was a span of 18 bases. The germline V gene encodes CDR1 LNHDA and CDR2 SQIVND (reference sequence). The CDR3 is CASSPPRGMGYEQYF. CDR3 DNA: TGTGCCAGTAGCCCTCCCAGGGGTATGGGCTACGAGCAGTACTTC. The full variable domain, rest sourced from reference TRBV19 and TRBJ2-7, is DGGITQSPKYLFRKEGQNVTLSCEQNLNHDAMYWYRQDPGQGLRLIYYSQIVNDFQKGDIAEGYSVSREKKESFPLTVTSAQKNPTAFYLCASSPPRGMGYEQYFGPGTRLTVT.

This clone showed up just once. The chain recombines TRBV10-3 with TRBJ2-7, with 7 bases aligning to TRBD2. The CDR3 is 15 amino acids. Germline V gene data show CDR1 as ENHRY and CDR2 as SYGVKD. V was pared by 10 bases and J by 3 bases, with 15 bases of the junction left unmatched. The DNA of the CDR3 is TGTGCCACCGAAACGCGGGACTATAATATCTACGAGCAGTACTTC. It translates to CATETRDYNIYEQYF.

This clone was recorded once. This rearrangement joins TRBV9 to TRBJ1-2, with 9 bases that match TRBD1. With V trimmed by 3 bases and J by 7 bases, 4 bases remained unmatched. In germline, CDR1 is SGDLS, CDR2 YYNGEE. The CDR3 consists of 13 residues. CDR3: CASSEGTGTGYTF. The DNA of the CDR3 is TGTGCCAGCAGCGAGGGGACAGGGACTGGCTACACCTTC.

This chain connects TRBV7-3 to TRBJ2-6, with 7 bases identical to TRBD1. Germline CDR1 reads SGHTA; CDR2 reads FQGTGA. CDR3 length: 17 amino acids. Trimming removed 3 bases from V and 0 bases from J; junction bases left unmatched: 5. The CDR3 DNA sequence: TGTGCCAGCAGCTTCTCGGGACAGTTCTCTGGGGCCAACGTCCTGACTTTC. Translating it yields CASSFSGQFSGANVLTF.

The chain employs TRBV27 and TRBJ2-3; 11 positions match TRBD1. The CDR3 is 16 residues long. CDR1 and CDR2 (germline): MNHEY, SMNVEV (reference sequence). V dropped 6 bases and J dropped 4; count of bases not matched to a gene: 9. CDR3 DNA: TGTGCCAGCAGCCCGTGGACAGGGGGCATCTCAGATACGCAGTATTTT. This sequence encodes CASSPWTGGISDTQYF.

The rearrangement joins TRBV6-5 to TRBJ2-7; the match to TRBD1 covers 8 bases. CDR3 length: 16 residues. The ends lost 2 bases at V and 5 bases at J; junction bases unmatched: 11. From germline, CDR1 is MNHEY and CDR2 SVGAGI. The CDR3 nucleotides read TGTGCCAGCAGTTACGCTTCCGCAGGGGGCTTCAACGAGCAGTACTTC. Its protein product is CASSYASAGGFNEQYF.

The CDR3 region is CASSQGRAVAKYEQYF. The CDR3 bases are TGCGCCAGCAGCCAAGGAAGGGCGGTAGCGAAGTACGAGCAGTACTTC. This rearrangement joins TRBV4-1 to TRBJ2-7; D is possibly TRBD2 (5 bases). V lost 1 base to trimming and J lost 4 bases, with 17 bases between them. The CDR3 contains 16 residues. CDR1 MGHRA and CDR2 YSYEKL come from the germline V gene.

The chain employs TRBV19 and TRBJ2-3, with D possibly being TRBD2 (6 bases). The CDR3 totals 15 residues. Trimming left V 1 base short and J 2 bases short, with 10 bases between. Germline CDR1 reads LNHDA; CDR2 reads SQIVND (reference sequence). CDR3 coding DNA: TGTGCCAGTAGTATAGCGCGGGGCAACACAGATACGCAGTATTTT. Its protein is CASSIARGNTDTQYF.

V gene TRBV4-2 combines with J gene TRBJ1-1; D call uncertain. This CDR3 is 16 amino acids long. Per the germline V gene, CDR1 is LGHNA and CDR2 is YNFKEQ. Trimming cost V 0 bases and J 6 bases, with 17 bases left between them. CDR3 nucleotide sequence: TGTGCCAGCAGCCAAGAGGGAGCGGGGTTCGTTGCTGAAGCTTTCTTT. It yields the protein CASSQEGAGFVAEAFF.

The rearrangement links TRBV7-3 to TRBJ1-1, with D hard to call. Germline V gene lookup returns CDR1 SGHTA and CDR2 FQGTGA. The V end lost 2 bases, the J end lost 6 bases, and 19 bases lay between the germline ends. The CDR3 is made up of 16 amino acids. DNA of the CDR3: TGTGCCAGCAGCTTAGAAGAGTCCGTTCCTCTAGCTGAAGCTTTCTTT. Its protein product is CASSLEESVPLAEAFF.

This chain joins TRBV5-1 and TRBJ1-2; D might be TRBD1 (5 bases). The V gene lost 0 bases and the J gene lost 8 bases, with 14 bases spanning the gap. Germline assignment: CDR1 SGHRS and CDR2 YFSETQ. CDR3 length: 14 amino acids. CDR3 protein: CASSLGQGIWGYTF. The CDR3 DNA follows: TGCGCCAGCAGCTTGGGGCAGGGCATTTGGGGCTACACCTTC.

The chain carries TRBV7-9 and TRBJ1-2; 7 positions agree with TRBD1. V shed 1 base, J shed 4 bases, and the junction held 3 bases outside the gene matches. This CDR3 is built from 14 residues. Germline CDR1 and CDR2: SEHNR and FQNEAQ (reference sequence). This CDR3 reads CASSLGGTAYGYTF. CDR3 sequence (DNA): TGTGCCAGCAGCTTAGGGGGGACAGCCTATGGCTACACCTTC.

The chain combines TRBV5-8 with TRBJ1-2; 8 bases map to TRBD1. This CDR3 is 15 amino acids long. Germline assignment: CDR1 SGHTS and CDR2 YDEGEE. V was clipped by 0 bases and J by 10 bases; unmatched bases: 11. CDR3 sequence: CASSLDRQGKIHYTF. As DNA, the CDR3 is TGTGCCAGCAGCTTGGACCGACAGGGGAAGATACACTACACCTTC.